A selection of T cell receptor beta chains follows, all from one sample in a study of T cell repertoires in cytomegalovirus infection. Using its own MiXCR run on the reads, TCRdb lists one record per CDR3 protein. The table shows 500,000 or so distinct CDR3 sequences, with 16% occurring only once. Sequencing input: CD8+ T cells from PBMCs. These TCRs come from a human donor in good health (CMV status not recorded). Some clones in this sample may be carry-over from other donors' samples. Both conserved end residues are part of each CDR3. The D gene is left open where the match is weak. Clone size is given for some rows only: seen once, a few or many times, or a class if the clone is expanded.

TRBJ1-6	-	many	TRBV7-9	CASSLAKFGSPLHF	TGTGCCAGCAGCTTAGCGAAGTTTGGTTCACCCCTCCACTTT
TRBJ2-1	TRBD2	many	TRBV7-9	CASSTTSGRGAFEQFF	TGTGCCAGCAGCACGACTAGCGGGAGGGGAGCGTTTGAGCAGTTCTTC
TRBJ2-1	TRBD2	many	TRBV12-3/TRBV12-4	CASSLTGVAGYNEQFF	TGTGCCAGCAGTTTAACGGGGGTAGCGGGTTACAATGAGCAGTTCTTC
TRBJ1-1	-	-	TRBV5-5	CASSLESGAEAFF	TGTGCCAGCAGCTTGGAATCGGGGGCTGAAGCGTTCTTT
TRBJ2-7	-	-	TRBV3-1	CASSQDWKGEDEQYF	TGTGCCAGCAGCCAAGATTGGAAGGGGGAGGACGAGCAGTACTTC
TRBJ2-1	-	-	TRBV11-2	CASSSSGQRDNEQFF	TGTGCCAGCAGCTCCTCAGGGCAGCGTGACAATGAGCAGTTCTTC
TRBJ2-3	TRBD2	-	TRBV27	CASSLLGLAGESDTQYF	TGTGCCAGCAGCTTACTCGGACTAGCGGGAGAGTCAGATACGCAGTATTTT
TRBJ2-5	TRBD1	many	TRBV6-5	CASSYTGQGSQETQYF	TGTGCCAGCAGTTACACTGGACAGGGGTCTCAAGAGACCCAGTACTTC
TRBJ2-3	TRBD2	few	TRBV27	CASREVAGVADTQYF	TGTGCCAGCAGAGAGGTAGCGGGAGTGGCAGATACGCAGTATTTT
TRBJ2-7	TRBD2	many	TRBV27	CASSLSGASYEQYF	TGTGCCAGCAGCCTTAGCGGGGCTTCCTACGAGCAGTACTTC
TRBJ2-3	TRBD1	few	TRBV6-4	CARWDRGLGADTQYF	TGTGCCAGGTGGGACAGGGGGCTAGGTGCGGATACGCAGTATTTT
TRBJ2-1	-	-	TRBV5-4	CASSQTGESYNEQFF	TGTGCCAGCAGCCAGACGGGCGAGTCCTACAATGAGCAGTTCTTC
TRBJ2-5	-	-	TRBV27	CASGHRGGETQYF	TGTGCCAGCGGCCACCGAGGGGGAGAGACCCAGTACTTC
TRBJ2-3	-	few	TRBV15	CATSKTRGVRTDTQYF	TGTGCCACCAGCAAGACCAGGGGAGTCCGCACAGATACGCAGTATTTT
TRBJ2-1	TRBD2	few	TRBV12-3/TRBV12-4	CASSRPGGLRYNEQFF	TGTGCCAGCAGCCGACCGGGGGGGTTGCGGTACAATGAGCAGTTCTTC
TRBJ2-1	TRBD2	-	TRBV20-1	CSVQPTRESTGQFF	TGCAGTGTCCAGCCTACGCGGGAGAGTACGGGGCAGTTCTTC
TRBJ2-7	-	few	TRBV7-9	CASSLVVAANYEQYF	TGTGCCAGCAGCTTAGTGGTAGCGGCGAACTACGAGCAGTACTTC
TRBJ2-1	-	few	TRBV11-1	CASSAETSSNEQFF	TGTGCCAGCAGCGCAGAGACGAGCTCCAATGAGCAGTTCTTC
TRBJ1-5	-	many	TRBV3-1	CASSQELGANQPQHF	TGTGCCAGCAGCCAAGAGTTGGGGGCTAATCAGCCCCAGCATTTT
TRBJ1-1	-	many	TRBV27	CASSSGWNTEAFF	TGTGCCAGCAGTTCCGGATGGAACACTGAAGCTTTCTTT
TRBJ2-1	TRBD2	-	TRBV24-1	CATSEPGTSGGASNEQFF	TGTGCCACCAGTGAGCCCGGGACTAGCGGGGGGGCCAGCAATGAGCAGTTCTTC
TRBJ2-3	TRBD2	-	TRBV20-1	CSAREGLAGLEDTQYF	TGCAGTGCTAGAGAAGGACTAGCGGGACTGGAGGATACGCAGTATTTT
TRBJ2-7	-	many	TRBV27	CASRSPPEQYF	TGTGCCAGCAGATCCCCTCCCGAGCAGTACTTC
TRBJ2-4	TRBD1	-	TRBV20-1	CSARRQGDSVIQYF	TGCAGTGCTAGACGACAGGGAGATTCGGTCATTCAGTACTTC
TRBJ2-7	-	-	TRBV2	CASSVTDTYEQYF	TGTGCCAGCAGTGTGACGGATACCTACGAGCAGTACTTC
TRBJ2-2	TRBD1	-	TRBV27	CASSPRQGAGELFF	TGTGCCAGCAGTCCGCGCCAGGGGGCCGGGGAGCTGTTTTTT
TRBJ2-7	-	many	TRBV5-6	CASSPMASGSYEQYF	TGTGCCAGCAGCCCGATGGCGAGCGGATCCTACGAGCAGTACTTC
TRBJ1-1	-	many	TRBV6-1	CASSSPEAFF	TGTGCCAGCAGCTCCCCTGAAGCTTTCTTT
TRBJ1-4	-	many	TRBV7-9	CASSAVGLSEKLFF	TGTGCCAGCAGCGCCGTCGGACTCTCTGAAAAACTGTTTTTT
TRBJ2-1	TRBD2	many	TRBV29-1	CSVIAGGLDNEQFF	TGCAGCGTCATAGCGGGAGGGCTTGATAATGAGCAGTTCTTC
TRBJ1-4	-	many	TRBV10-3	CAISESDPRDEKLFF	TGTGCCATCAGTGAGTCGGACCCCCGGGATGAAAAACTGTTTTTT
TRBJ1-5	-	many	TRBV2	CASSERQRNQPQHF	TGTGCCAGCAGTGAAAGACAGCGCAATCAGCCCCAGCATTTT
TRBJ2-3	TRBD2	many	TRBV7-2	CASSQGPASGRATDTQYF	TGTGCCAGCAGCCAAGGTCCGGCTAGCGGGAGGGCCACAGATACGCAGTATTTT
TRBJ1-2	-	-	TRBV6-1	CASSSRNEGYTF	TGTGCCAGCAGTTCCCGTAACGAGGGCTACACCTTC
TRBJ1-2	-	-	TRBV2	CASSRLGAGYTF	TGTGCCAGCAGTCGTCTCGGGGCTGGCTACACCTTC
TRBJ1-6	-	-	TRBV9	CASSDRDGWSPLHF	TGTGCCAGCAGCGACCGGGACGGATGGTCACCCCTCCACTTT
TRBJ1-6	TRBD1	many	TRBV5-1	CASRRQGANSPLHF	TGCGCCAGCAGGAGGCAGGGGGCCAATTCACCCCTCCACTTT
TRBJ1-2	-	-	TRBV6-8	CASSSRGRGYGYTF	TGTGCCAGCAGCTCCCGAGGCCGGGGGTATGGCTACACCTTC
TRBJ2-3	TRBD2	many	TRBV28	CASSNLAGGAQDTQYF	TGTGCCAGCAGTAACCTAGCGGGGGGGGCCCAAGATACGCAGTATTTT
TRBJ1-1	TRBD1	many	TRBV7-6	CASSVRDRGVSNTEAFF	TGTGCCAGCAGCGTCCGGGACAGGGGGGTCTCGAACACTGAAGCTTTCTTT
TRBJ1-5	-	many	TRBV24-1	CATSGGDQPQHF	TGTGCCACCAGTGGGGGAGATCAGCCCCAGCATTTT
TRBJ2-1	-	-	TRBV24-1	CATSDLSAGTHNEQFF	TGTGCCACCAGTGACCTATCGGCCGGGACACACAATGAGCAGTTCTTC
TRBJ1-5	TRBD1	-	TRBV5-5	CASSLEWGQRQPQHF	TGTGCCAGCAGCTTGGAATGGGGACAGCGTCAGCCCCAGCATTTT
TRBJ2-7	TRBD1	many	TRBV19	CASSIRDSLYYEQYF	TGTGCCAGTAGTATAAGGGACAGTCTATACTACGAGCAGTACTTC